This is a list of T cell receptor beta chains from one sample in a study of shared clonotypes between healthy human individuals. Using immunoSEQ multiplex PCR, the repertoire was profiled, and TCRdb retains in-frame clones only, with some absent. Of about 1.9 million clones listed, roughly 93% were seen once; the top ten hold roughly 1.7%. The sequenced sample consisted of naive CD8+ T cells from PBMCs. These receptors were collected from a man aged 18-30 years in good health. Some clones in this sample may be carry-over from other donors' samples. Each CDR3 is given with its conserved first and last residue. Fields, in order: V gene, clone size, J gene, D gene, CDR3 DNA, CDR3 protein. A D gene is named only where the DNA matches it firmly. Not all rows give a size; the values are once, few, many and, for expanded clones, a class.

>TRBV7-6|NA|TRBJ2-2|TRBD2
TGTGCCAGCAGCCCCGGGGAGGGCGAGCTGTTTTTT
CASSPGEGELFF
>TRBV5-6|NA|TRBJ2-7|TRBD2
TGTGCCAGCAGCTTGGCAGGACTAGCGGGAGTCGAGCAGTACTTC
CASSLAGLAGVEQYF
>TRBV18|NA|TRBJ2-7|NA
TGTGCCAGCTCTCGAGGACAGATTAGCTCCTACGAGCAGTACTTC
CASSRGQISSYEQYF
>TRBV14|NA|TRBJ2-2|NA
TGTGCCAGCAGCCCCCGTCCTTGGTCGACGAACACCGGGGAGCTGTTTTTT
CASSPRPWSTNTGELFF
>TRBV4-3|NA|TRBJ2-3|NA
TGCGCCAGCAGCCAAGATTGGGGCAGGGACCTCACAGATACGCAGTATTTT
CASSQDWGRDLTDTQYF
>TRBV13|once|TRBJ2-3|NA
TGTGCCAGCAGCACCCAGGGGAATCCAGATACGCAGTATTTT
CASSTQGNPDTQYF
>TRBV5-6|once|TRBJ1-2|TRBD1
TGTGCCAGCAGCTTTGGTTCGGGACAGTACTATGGCTACACCTTC
CASSFGSGQYYGYTF
>TRBV20-1|NA|TRBJ2-7|NA
TGCAGTGCTCGAAGGGGGTACGAGCAGTACTTC
CSARRGYEQYF
>TRBV4-1|NA|TRBJ1-2|NA
TGCGCCAGCAGCCAAGCCGGCAGCGGCTATGGCTACACCTTC
CASSQAGSGYGYTF
>TRBV9|NA|TRBJ2-7|TRBD1
TGTGCCAGCAGCGTAGCCGACAGGGCCTACGAGCAGTACTTC
CASSVADRAYEQYF
>TRBV29-1|NA|TRBJ1-3|NA
TGCAGCGTTGAAGGATTTGAAACTGGAAACACCATATATTTT
CSVEGFETGNTIYF
>TRBV5-1|NA|TRBJ2-1|NA
TGCGCCAGCAGCTTGGATCCGAATGAGCAGTTCTTC
CASSLDPNEQFF
>TRBV5-4|once|TRBJ2-7|TRBD1
TGTGCCAGCAGCTCTGACAGGGGGAACTCCTACGAGCAGTACTTC
CASSSDRGNSYEQYF
>TRBV28|NA|TRBJ1-2|NA
TGTGCCAGCAGTTTATTACCCAGGGATTATGGCTACACCTTC
CASSLLPRDYGYTF
>TRBV28|NA|TRBJ2-2|TRBD1
TGTGCCAGCATTCCCTCCGGGACAGGTTTCCATACCGGGGAGCTGTTTTTT
CASIPSGTGFHTGELFF
>TRBV9|few|TRBJ1-4|TRBD1
TGTGCCAGCAGCACCGGGGACAGGGGTGAAAAACTGTTTTTT
CASSTGDRGEKLFF
>TRBV30|once|TRBJ2-7|TRBD2
TGTGCCTGGACACTAGCGGGAGACTACGAGCAGTACTTC
CAWTLAGDYEQYF
>TRBV6-1|NA|TRBJ2-7|NA
TGTGCCAGCGGGACCCGGGTTGTAAGCTACGAGCAGTACTTC
CASGTRVVSYEQYF
>TRBV5-5|NA|TRBJ2-4|NA
TGTGCCAGCAGCTTGGGGCCTCGGGCCAAAAACATTCAGTACTTC
CASSLGPRAKNIQYF
>TRBV16|NA|TRBJ1-1|NA
TGTGCCAGCAGCCAGCCCCCGTGGTTACCGAACACTGAAGCTTTCTTT
CASSQPPWLPNTEAFF
>TRBV9|NA|TRBJ2-1|TRBD2
TGTGCCAGCAGCCCCACTAGCGGGAGGGACAATGAGCAGTTCTTC
CASSPTSGRDNEQFF
>TRBV11-2|once|TRBJ2-7|NA
TGTGCCAGCAGCTCCGATCGATCTGCGGGCCTCGAGCAGTACTTC
CASSSDRSAGLEQYF
>TRBV30|NA|TRBJ1-2|NA
TGTGCCTGGACAGGAGGCTATGGCTACACCTTC
CAWTGGYGYTF
>TRBV9|NA|TRBJ1-2|TRBD1
TGTGCCAGCAGCCCCGGACAGGCCCTCCCCCGCGGATATGGCTACACCTTC
CASSPGQALPRGYGYTF
>TRBV7-3|NA|TRBJ1-6|NA
TGTGCCAGCAGCTTAGGGTGGGGTCAGGGACCCCTCCACTTT
CASSLGWGQGPLHF
>TRBV19|NA|TRBJ1-1|TRBD1
TGTGCCAGTAGTATTGGGGACAGGAGTGAAGCTTTCTTT
CASSIGDRSEAFF
>TRBV9|NA|TRBJ2-1|TRBD2
TGTGCCAGCAGCCCCGGTACGGGAGGGCGGTTGGATGAGCAGTTCTTC
CASSPGTGGRLDEQFF
>TRBV7-3|NA|TRBJ2-1|TRBD1
TGTGCCAGCAGCTCGGACAGGGCCAATGAGCAGTTCTTC
CASSSDRANEQFF
>TRBV9|NA|TRBJ1-1|NA
TGTGCCAGCAGCGGAGGGGGGCAAGGCACTGAAGCTTTCTTT
CASSGGGQGTEAFF
>TRBV29-1|NA|TRBJ2-2|NA
TGCAGCGTTGATCTGGGGGGGAACACCGGGGAGCTGTTTTTT
CSVDLGGNTGELFF
>TRBV7-8|NA|TRBJ2-7|TRBD2
TGTGCCAGCAGCTTAGGGCTAGCGGGAGGCTCGAGCTCCTACGAGCAGTACTTC
CASSLGLAGGSSSYEQYF
>TRBV14|NA|TRBJ2-7|TRBD1
TGTGCCAGCAGCCCTAGTGGGACAGGAGCCTACGAGCAGTACTTC
CASSPSGTGAYEQYF
>TRBV7-9|NA|TRBJ2-7|NA
TGTGCCAGCACAAGAGCTAGGGACCACTACGAGCAGTACTTC
CASTRARDHYEQYF
>TRBV11-2|once|TRBJ1-5|NA
TGTGCCAGCAGCTTATACGCTAGACCTGGGAGCAATCAGCCCCAGCATTTT
CASSLYARPGSNQPQHF
>TRBV5-4|NA|TRBJ1-1|NA
TGTGCCAGCAGCTTCCGTCAGGGACCCGATGAAGCTTTCTTT
CASSFRQGPDEAFF
>TRBV27|NA|TRBJ2-3|NA
TGTGCCAGCAGACCTACAGGGAACACAGATACGCAGTATTTT
CASRPTGNTDTQYF
>TRBV19|NA|TRBJ2-7|TRBD2
TGTGCCAGTAGCAGGCCCTTAGCGGGAGGGCGGTCCTACGAGCAGTACTTC
CASSRPLAGGRSYEQYF
>TRBV6-1|NA|TRBJ2-7|NA
TGTGCCAGCGCAAAGCCGGGGGTTTACGAGCAGTACTTC
CASAKPGVYEQYF
>TRBV4-1|NA|TRBJ2-7|NA
TGCGCCAGCAGCCCTATGGGGCTATCCTACGAGCAGTACTTC
CASSPMGLSYEQYF